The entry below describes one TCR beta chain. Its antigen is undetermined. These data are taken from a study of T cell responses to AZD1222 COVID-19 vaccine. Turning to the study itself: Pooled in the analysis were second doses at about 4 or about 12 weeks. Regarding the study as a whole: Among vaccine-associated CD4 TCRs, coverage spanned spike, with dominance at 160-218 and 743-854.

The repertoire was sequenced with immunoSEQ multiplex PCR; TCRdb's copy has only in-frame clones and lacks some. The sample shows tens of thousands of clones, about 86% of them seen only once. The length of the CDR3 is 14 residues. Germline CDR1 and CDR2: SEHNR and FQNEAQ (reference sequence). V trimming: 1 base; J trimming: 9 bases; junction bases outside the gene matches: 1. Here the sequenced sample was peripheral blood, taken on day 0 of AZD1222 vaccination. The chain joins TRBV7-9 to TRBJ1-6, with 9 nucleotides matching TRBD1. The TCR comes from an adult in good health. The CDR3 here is CASSLETGGSPLHF. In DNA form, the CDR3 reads TGTGCCAGCAGCTTAGAGACAGGGGGTTCACCCCTCCACTTT.